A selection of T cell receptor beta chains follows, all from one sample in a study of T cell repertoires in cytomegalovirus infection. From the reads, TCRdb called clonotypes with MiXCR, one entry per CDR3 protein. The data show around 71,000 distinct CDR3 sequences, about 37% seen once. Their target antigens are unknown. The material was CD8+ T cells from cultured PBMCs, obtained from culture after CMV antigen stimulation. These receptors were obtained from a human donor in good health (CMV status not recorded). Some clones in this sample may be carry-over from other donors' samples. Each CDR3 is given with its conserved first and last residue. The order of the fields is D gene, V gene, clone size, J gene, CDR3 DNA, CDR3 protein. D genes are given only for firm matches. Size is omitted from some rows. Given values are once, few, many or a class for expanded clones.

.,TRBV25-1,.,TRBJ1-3,TGTGCCAGCAGTGAATATTTTACCGGGGATACAGGAAACACCATATATTTT,CASSEYFTGDTGNTIYF
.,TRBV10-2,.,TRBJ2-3,TGCGCCACCCAACTAATCTCCCTCTCCGGAGATACGCAGTATTTT,CATQLISLSGDTQYF
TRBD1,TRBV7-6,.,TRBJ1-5,TGTGCTAGCGTGGACAGGGGAAATCAGCCCCAGCATTTT,CASVDRGNQPQHF
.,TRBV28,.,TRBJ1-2,TGTGCCAGCAGTTCGAGACAGGCCCGCAACTATGGCTACACCTTC,CASSSRQARNYGYTF
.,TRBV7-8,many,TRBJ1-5,TGTGCCAGCAGCGACGACAGGCTAGGAAGCAATCAGCCCCAGCATTTT,CASSDDRLGSNQPQHF
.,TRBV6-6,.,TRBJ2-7,TGTGCCAGCACCGCCGCCCCATGGGAGCAGTACTTC,CASTAAPWEQYF
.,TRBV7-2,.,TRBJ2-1,TGTGCCAGCAGCTCCTGGGACGAGCAGTTCTTC,CASSSWDEQFF
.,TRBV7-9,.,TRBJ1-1,TGTGCCAGCAGCACAAGCCAGGGACGTTCGTCGAGTGAAGCTTTCTTT,CASSTSQGRSSSEAFF
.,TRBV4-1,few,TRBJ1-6,TGCGCCAGCAGCCAAGATACGGCTTTCCATAATTCACCCCTCCACTTT,CASSQDTAFHNSPLHF
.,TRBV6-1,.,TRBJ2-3,TGTGCCAGCAGTGAAGCTCGCTCGGGTTCCAAGGGCCAGTATTTT,CASSEARSGSKGQYF
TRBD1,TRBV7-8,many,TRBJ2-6,TGTGCCAGCAGCTTGCCCCAGGGGGCTGGGGCCAACGTCCTGACTTTC,CASSLPQGAGANVLTF
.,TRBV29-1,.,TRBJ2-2,TGCAGCGGCGAAGCGGCGAACACCGGGGAGCTGTTTTTT,CSGEAANTGELFF
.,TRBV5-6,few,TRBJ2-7,TGTGCCAGCAGCTCCACCCAGTCCTACGAGCAGTACTTC,CASSSTQSYEQYF
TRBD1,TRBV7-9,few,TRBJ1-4,TGTGCCAGCAGCTTAGAAATTTTGACAGGGGAAGCTGAAAAACTGTTTTTT,CASSLEILTGEAEKLFF
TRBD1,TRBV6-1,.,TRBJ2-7,TGTGCCAGCAGTCAAGGGGGCGGCTCCTACGAGCAGTACTTC,CASSQGGGSYEQYF
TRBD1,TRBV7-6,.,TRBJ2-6,TGTGCCAGCAGCATCGGACAGGGGGTACAATTTGGGGCCAACGTCCTGACTTTC,CASSIGQGVQFGANVLTF
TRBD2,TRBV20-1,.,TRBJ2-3,TGCAGTGCTAGAGATTTAGGACTAGCGGGGGGGCTTGGAGATACGCAGTATTTT,CSARDLGLAGGLGDTQYF
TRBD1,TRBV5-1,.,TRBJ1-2,TGCGCCAGCAGCTGGACAGGGATCTATGGCTACACCTTC,CASSWTGIYGYTF